This passage covers 9 T cell receptor beta chains from one sample sequenced in a study of CD8 T cells in Susac syndrome. RNA was extracted with the RNeasy kit, and a quantity of roughly 0.5 to 1 ug was reverse transcribed using random hexamers. TCRdb passed the immunoSEQ multiplex PCR reads through MiXCR, listing each CDR3 protein once. The table lists about 140,000 distinct CDR3 sequences, about 94% of them singletons. Source material: CD8+ T cells from PBMCs. The receptors were sampled from a human donor in good health.

This chain joins TRBV4-3 and TRBJ2-3; 9 bases line up with TRBD2. After removal of 0 bases from V and 4 bases from J, the junction contained 5 bases not matched to a gene. The length of the CDR3 is 16 residues. Germline V CDR1 and CDR2: LGHNA, YSLEER. This CDR3 reads CASSQDLAGLADTQYF. In DNA form, the CDR3 reads TGCGCCAGCAGCCAAGATCTAGCGGGATTGGCAGATACGCAGTATTTT.

The sample holds one count of this clonotype. This chain links TRBV2 with TRBJ2-5, with D possibly being TRBD2 (6 bases). The CDR3 has 15 amino acids. Trimming removed 1 base from V and 2 bases from J, with 11 bases in between. Germline-derived CDR1 and CDR2 are SNHLY and FYNNEI. CDR3 DNA sequence: TGTGCCAGCAGTGAAGAGACTAGTTTACAAGAGACCCAGTACTTC. Its protein product is CASSEETSLQETQYF.

In its sample, this clonotype was seen once. This sequence joins TRBV18 and TRBJ2-5; D ambiguous. The V gene lost 3 bases and the J gene lost 5 bases, with 16 bases spanning the gap. Germline V gives CDR1 KGHSH, CDR2 LQKENI. The CDR3 spans 15 residues. The CDR3 DNA reads as TGTGCCAGCTCACCCGCTGCGAACCTGTGGGAGACCCAGTACTTC. Amino acids: CASSPAANLWETQYF.

The CDR3 loop reads CSVEVVVQDVWSYNEQFF. The CDR3, as DNA: TGCAGCGTTGAAGTCGTTGTGCAGGATGTTTGGTCCTACAATGAGCAGTTCTTC. The chain links TRBV29-1 to TRBJ2-1; D not resolved. CDR1 and CDR2 from the germline V gene are SQVTM and ANQGSEA. The CDR3 sequence is 18 residues long. Between the trimmed V and J ends, which lost 1 base and 1 base, there was a span of 20 bases.

The gene calls are TRBV4-3 and TRBJ2-7, with 13 bases lining up with TRBD2. V lost 4 bases to trimming and J lost 3 bases; unmatched junction nucleotides: 3. Germline V gives CDR1 LGHNA, CDR2 YSLEER. CDR3 length equals 15 residues. CDR3: CASSPGLAGLYEQYF. CDR3 nucleotides: TGCGCCAGCAGCCCGGGACTAGCGGGGCTCTACGAGCAGTACTTC.

This clonotype was seen once. The rearrangement links TRBV5-4 to TRBJ2-1; TRBD2 matches 13 bases. The CDR3 has 19 residues. V was pared by 4 bases and J by 0 bases, with 10 bases of the junction left unmatched. CDR1 is SGHNT, CDR2 YYREEE, per germline (reference sequence). The CDR3 loop is CASSAPGTSGMSSYNEQFF. The CDR3 DNA follows: TGTGCCAGCAGCGCACCCGGGACTAGCGGGATGAGCTCCTACAATGAGCAGTTCTTC.

V and J are TRBV5-8 and TRBJ1-5, with D possibly being TRBD1 (5 bases). The germline V gene encodes CDR1 SGHTS and CDR2 YDEGEE. The CDR3 contains 17 residues. Trimming took 3 bases from V and 0 from J, leaving 16 bases between them. The CDR3, as DNA: TGTGCCAGCAGCTCCACTTTGACAGCCCCTAGCAATCAGCCCCAGCATTTT. This encodes CASSSTLTAPSNQPQHF.

The chain links TRBV6-2 or TRBV6-3 to TRBJ1-1, with D unresolved. The CDR3 is 11 residues long. Germline V gene sequence: CDR1 MNHEY, CDR2 SVGEGT. V was shortened by 5 bases and J by 8 bases, with 9 bases between the two germline ends. The CDR3 sequence: CASSPGNEAFF. In nucleotides, the CDR3 is TGTGCCAGCAGTCCCGGGAACGAAGCTTTCTTT.

The J gene is TRBJ1-4, the V gene TRBV29-1; maybe TRBD1 (6 bases). In germline, CDR1 is SQVTM, CDR2 ANQGSEA. The CDR3 sequence is 13 residues long. The V end was cut by 6 bases, the J end by 2 bases, with 10 bases between. The CDR3 DNA follows: TGCAGCGTCACAGGGATGACTAATGAAAAACTGTTTTTT. Translated: CSVTGMTNEKLFF.